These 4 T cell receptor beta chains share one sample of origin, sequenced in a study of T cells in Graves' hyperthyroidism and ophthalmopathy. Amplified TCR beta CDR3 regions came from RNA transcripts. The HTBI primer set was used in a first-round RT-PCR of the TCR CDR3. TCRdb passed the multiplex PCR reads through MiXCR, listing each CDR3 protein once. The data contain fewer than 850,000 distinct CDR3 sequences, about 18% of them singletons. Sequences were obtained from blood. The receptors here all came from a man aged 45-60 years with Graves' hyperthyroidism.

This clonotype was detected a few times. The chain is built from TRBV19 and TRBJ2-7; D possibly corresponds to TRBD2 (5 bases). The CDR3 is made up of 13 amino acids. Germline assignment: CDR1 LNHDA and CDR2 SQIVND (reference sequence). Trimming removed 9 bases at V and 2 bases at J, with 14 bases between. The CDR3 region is CASSPRDPYEQYF. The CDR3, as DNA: TGTGCCAGCAGTCCTCGGGATCCCTACGAGCAGTACTTC.

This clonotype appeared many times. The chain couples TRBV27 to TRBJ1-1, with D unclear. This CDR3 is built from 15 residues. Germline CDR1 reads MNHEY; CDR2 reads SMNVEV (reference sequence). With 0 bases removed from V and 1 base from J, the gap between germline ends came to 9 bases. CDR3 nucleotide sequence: TGTGCCAGCAGTTTATCTTCCGGTGGGAACACTGAAGCTTTCTTT. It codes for CASSLSSGGNTEAFF.

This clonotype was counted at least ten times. The DNA for the CDR3 is TGTGCCAGCACCTATAGCGGAGACTACAATGAGCAGTTCTTC. This gives the protein CASTYSGDYNEQFF. The chain carries TRBV6-1 and TRBJ2-1; D is possibly TRBD2 (6 bases). This CDR3 contains 14 residues. With 7 bases removed from V and 3 bases from J, the gap between germline ends came to 13 bases. Germline V gene sequence: CDR1 MNHNS, CDR2 SASEGT.

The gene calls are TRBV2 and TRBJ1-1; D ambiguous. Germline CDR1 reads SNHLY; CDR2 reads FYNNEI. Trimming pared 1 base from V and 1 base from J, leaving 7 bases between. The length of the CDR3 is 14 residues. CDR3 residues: CASSEVGPNTEAFF. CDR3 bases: TGTGCCAGCAGTGAAGTGGGCCCGAACACTGAAGCTTTCTTT.